This is a list of T cell receptor beta chains from one sample in a study of T cell clones after liver transplantation. Repertoires were generated with immunoSEQ multiplex PCR, while TCRdb's copy carries only in-frame clones and drops some. Here the sample spans approximately 68,000 clones, about four fifths being singletons. Here the sequenced sample was CD4+ T cells from blood, taken before liver transplant. Receptor source: a human donor who received a liver transplant. Each CDR3 is given with its conserved first and last residue. D genes are given only for firm matches. Clone size is given for some rows only: seen once, a few or many times, or a class if the clone is expanded.

cdr3_aa: CASSPGQGGLSGNTIYF
cdr3_nt: TGTGCCAGCAGCCCCGGACAGGGAGGGCTCTCTGGAAACACCATATATTTT
j_call: TRBJ1-3
d_call: TRBD1
clone_size: .
v_call: TRBV7-9

cdr3_aa: CASSPFQGGRGNYGYTF
cdr3_nt: TGCGCCAGCAGCCCATTTCAGGGGGGCAGGGGGAACTATGGCTACACCTTC
j_call: TRBJ1-2
d_call: TRBD1
clone_size: few
v_call: TRBV4-3

cdr3_aa: CASSPGQGYQAFF
cdr3_nt: TGTGCCAGCAGCCCCGGACAGGGGTACCAAGCTTTCTTT
j_call: TRBJ1-1
d_call: TRBD1
clone_size: .
v_call: TRBV7-9

cdr3_aa: CASSLRVNEKLFF
cdr3_nt: TGTGCCAGCAGTTTAAGGGTGAATGAAAAACTGTTTTTT
j_call: TRBJ1-4
d_call: .
clone_size: .
v_call: TRBV28

cdr3_aa: CASSPSGTGFEAFF
cdr3_nt: TGCGCCAGCAGCCCCTCCGGGACAGGGTTTGAAGCTTTCTTT
j_call: TRBJ1-1
d_call: TRBD1
clone_size: .
v_call: TRBV4-1

cdr3_aa: CATSRVSGAYEQYF
cdr3_nt: TGTGCCACCAGCAGAGTCTCCGGCGCCTACGAGCAGTACTTC
j_call: TRBJ2-7
d_call: .
clone_size: .
v_call: TRBV15

cdr3_aa: CASKDRGISANVLTF
cdr3_nt: TGTGCCAGTAAGGACAGGGGAATTTCGGCCAACGTCCTGACTTTC
j_call: TRBJ2-6
d_call: TRBD1
clone_size: .
v_call: TRBV19

cdr3_aa: CASSQGDTSNQPQHF
cdr3_nt: TGCGCCAGCAGCCAAGGGGACACTAGCAATCAGCCCCAGCATTTT
j_call: TRBJ1-5
d_call: .
clone_size: .
v_call: TRBV4-1

cdr3_aa: CASRLEGFGQPQHF
cdr3_nt: TGTGCCAGCAGGTTAGAGGGATTCGGGCAGCCCCAGCATTTT
j_call: TRBJ1-5
d_call: .
clone_size: .
v_call: TRBV27

cdr3_aa: CASRAGTSGSEQYF
cdr3_nt: TGTGCCAGCAGGGCAGGGACTAGCGGGAGCGAGCAGTATTTT
j_call: TRBJ2-3
d_call: TRBD2
clone_size: .
v_call: TRBV7-2

cdr3_aa: CASSEAGRGHSGGYEQYF
cdr3_nt: TGTGCCAGCAGTGAAGCCGGACGCGGGCACAGTGGAGGCTACGAGCAGTACTTC
j_call: TRBJ2-7
d_call: .
clone_size: .
v_call: TRBV6-1

cdr3_aa: CASSQLVGEKLFF
cdr3_nt: TGCGCCAGCAGCCAACTGGTGGGTGAAAAACTGTTTTTT
j_call: TRBJ1-4
d_call: .
clone_size: .
v_call: TRBV4-3

cdr3_aa: CASSLGLAGEEQFF
cdr3_nt: TGTGCCAGCAGCTTGGGACTAGCGGGAGAAGAGCAGTTCTTC
j_call: TRBJ2-1
d_call: TRBD2
clone_size: .
v_call: TRBV7-8

cdr3_aa: CASSRNEQYF
cdr3_nt: TGCGCCAGCAGTCGGAACGAGCAGTACTTC
j_call: TRBJ2-7
d_call: .
clone_size: .
v_call: TRBV5-1

cdr3_aa: CASSPAGGPEEQYF
cdr3_nt: TGTGCCAGCTCACCGGCGGGAGGGCCGGAAGAGCAGTACTTC
j_call: TRBJ2-7
d_call: TRBD2
clone_size: .
v_call: TRBV18

cdr3_aa: CATSLGPNSNQPQHF
cdr3_nt: TGTGCCACCAGCCTGGGCCCTAATAGCAATCAGCCCCAGCATTTT
j_call: TRBJ1-5
d_call: .
clone_size: .
v_call: TRBV15

cdr3_aa: CASSTSWTGADTQYF
cdr3_nt: TGCGCCAGCAGCACATCATGGACAGGGGCAGATACGCAGTATTTT
j_call: TRBJ2-3
d_call: TRBD1
clone_size: .
v_call: TRBV5-1

cdr3_aa: CASSLDWGQGNTGELFF
cdr3_nt: TGCGCCAGCAGCTTGGATTGGGGACAGGGGAACACCGGGGAGCTGTTTTTT
j_call: TRBJ2-2
d_call: TRBD1
clone_size: .
v_call: TRBV5-1

cdr3_aa: CASSSGTVNTGELFF
cdr3_nt: TGTGCCAGTAGTTCGGGGACAGTAAACACCGGGGAGCTGTTTTTT
j_call: TRBJ2-2
d_call: TRBD1
clone_size: .
v_call: TRBV19

cdr3_aa: CASSRTAGEQYF
cdr3_nt: TGTGCCAGCTCGCGGACAGCGGGGGAGCAGTACTTC
j_call: TRBJ2-7
d_call: .
clone_size: .
v_call: TRBV18

cdr3_aa: CASSVVGTDNEQFF
cdr3_nt: TGTGCCAGCAGCGTAGTAGGAACCGACAATGAGCAGTTCTTC
j_call: TRBJ2-1
d_call: .
clone_size: .
v_call: TRBV9

cdr3_aa: CASSLESGVEQFF
cdr3_nt: TGTGCCAGCAGCTTAGAGTCAGGGGTCGAGCAGTTCTTC
j_call: TRBJ2-1
d_call: .
clone_size: few
v_call: TRBV7-2

cdr3_aa: CASSPGQAYEQYF
cdr3_nt: TGTGCCAGCAGCCCCGGACAAGCCTACGAGCAGTACTTC
j_call: TRBJ2-7
d_call: .
clone_size: once
v_call: TRBV9

cdr3_aa: CASSPPVPSSGNTIYF
cdr3_nt: TGTGCCAGCAGCCCCCCGGTCCCTAGCTCTGGAAACACCATATATTTT
j_call: TRBJ1-3
d_call: .
clone_size: .
v_call: TRBV28

cdr3_aa: CASKRDSEAFF
cdr3_nt: TGTGCCTCCAAAAGAGACAGTGAAGCTTTCTTT
j_call: TRBJ1-1
d_call: .
clone_size: few
v_call: TRBV11-2

cdr3_aa: CASSEGRGRSNYGYTF
cdr3_nt: TGTGCCAGCAGTGAAGGGAGAGGTCGTTCCAACTATGGCTACACCTTC
j_call: TRBJ1-2
d_call: .
clone_size: .
v_call: TRBV25-1

cdr3_aa: CASSLVSGPFTGELFF
cdr3_nt: TGTGCCAGCAGCTTGGTCAGCGGACCCTTCACCGGGGAGCTGTTTTTT
j_call: TRBJ2-2
d_call: .
clone_size: .
v_call: TRBV5-4

cdr3_aa: CASSLRPVTNTEAFF
cdr3_nt: TGTGCCAGCAGTTTAAGACCGGTAACGAACACTGAAGCTTTCTTT
j_call: TRBJ1-1
d_call: .
clone_size: once
v_call: TRBV6-5

cdr3_aa: CASSAPKWGGNQPQHF
cdr3_nt: TGTGCCAGTAGCGCCCCCAAGTGGGGCGGTAATCAGCCCCAGCATTTT
j_call: TRBJ1-5
d_call: .
clone_size: .
v_call: TRBV19

cdr3_aa: CASSRTGETEAFF
cdr3_nt: TGCGCCAGCAGCCGAACAGGTGAGACTGAAGCTTTCTTT
j_call: TRBJ1-1
d_call: .
clone_size: .
v_call: TRBV4-1

cdr3_aa: CTSSWKLAGAADTQYF
cdr3_nt: TGCACCAGCAGCTGGAAACTAGCGGGAGCCGCAGATACGCAGTATTTT
j_call: TRBJ2-3
d_call: .
clone_size: .
v_call: TRBV1

cdr3_aa: CASSQGRQGFYEQYF
cdr3_nt: TGCGCCAGCAGCCAGGGACGCCAGGGGTTCTACGAGCAGTACTTC
j_call: TRBJ2-7
d_call: .
clone_size: .
v_call: TRBV4-3

cdr3_aa: CASRPLRIGSYNEQFF
cdr3_nt: TGTGCCAGCAGACCCCTTCGCATAGGCTCCTACAATGAGCAGTTCTTC
j_call: TRBJ2-1
d_call: .
clone_size: once
v_call: TRBV11-2

cdr3_aa: CASSRLAGANTGELFF
cdr3_nt: TGTGCCAGTAGTAGACTAGCGGGGGCGAACACCGGGGAGCTGTTTTTT
j_call: TRBJ2-2
d_call: TRBD2
clone_size: once
v_call: TRBV19

cdr3_aa: CASSPWVGEIYEQYF
cdr3_nt: TGTGCCAGCAGCCCGTGGGTAGGGGAAATCTACGAGCAGTACTTC
j_call: TRBJ2-7
d_call: .
clone_size: .
v_call: TRBV6-5